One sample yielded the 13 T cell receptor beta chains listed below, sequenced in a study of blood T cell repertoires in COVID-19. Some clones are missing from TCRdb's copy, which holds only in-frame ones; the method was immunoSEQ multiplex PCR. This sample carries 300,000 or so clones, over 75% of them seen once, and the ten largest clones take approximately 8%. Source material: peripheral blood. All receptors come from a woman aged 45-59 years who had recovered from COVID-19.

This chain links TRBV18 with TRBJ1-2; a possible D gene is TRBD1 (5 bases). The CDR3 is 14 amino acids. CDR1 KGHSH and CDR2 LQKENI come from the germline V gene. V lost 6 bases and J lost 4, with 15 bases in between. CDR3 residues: CASSPPVQGYGYTF. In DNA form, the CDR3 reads TGTGCCAGCTCCCCTCCGGTCCAGGGCTATGGCTACACCTTC.

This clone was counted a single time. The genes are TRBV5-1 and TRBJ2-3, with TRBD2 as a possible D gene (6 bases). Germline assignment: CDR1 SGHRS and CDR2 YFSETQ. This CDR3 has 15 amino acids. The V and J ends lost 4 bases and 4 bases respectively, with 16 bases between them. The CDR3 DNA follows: TGCGCCAGCAGCCCCGACGGGGAGGCCCCAGATACGCAGTATTTT. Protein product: CASSPDGEAPDTQYF.

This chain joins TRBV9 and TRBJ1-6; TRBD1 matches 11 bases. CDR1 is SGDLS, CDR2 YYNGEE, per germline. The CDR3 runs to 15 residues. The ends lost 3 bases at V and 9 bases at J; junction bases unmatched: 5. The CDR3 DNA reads TGTGCCAGCAGCGCCGGACAGGGGGCCTCTTCACCCCTCCACTTT. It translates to CASSAGQGASSPLHF.

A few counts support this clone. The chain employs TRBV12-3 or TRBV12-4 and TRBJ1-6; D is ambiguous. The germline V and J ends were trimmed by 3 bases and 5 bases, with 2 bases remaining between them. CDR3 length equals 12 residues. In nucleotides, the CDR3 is TGTGCCAGCAGTTTCAATAATTCACCCCTCCACTTT. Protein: CASSFNNSPLHF.

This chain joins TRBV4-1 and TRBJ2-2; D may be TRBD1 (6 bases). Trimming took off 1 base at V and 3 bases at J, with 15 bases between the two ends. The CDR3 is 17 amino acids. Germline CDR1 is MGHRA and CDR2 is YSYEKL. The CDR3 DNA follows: TGCGCCAGCAGCCAAGGCGAACAGGGAGAGCACACCGGGGAGCTGTTTTTT. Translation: CASSQGEQGEHTGELFF.

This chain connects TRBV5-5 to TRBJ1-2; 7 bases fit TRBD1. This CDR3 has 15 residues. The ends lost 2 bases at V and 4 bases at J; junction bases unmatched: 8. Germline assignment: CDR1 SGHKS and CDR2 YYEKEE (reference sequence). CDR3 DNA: TGTGCCAGCAGCTTCAGACAGGGACCCATCTATGGCTACACCTTC. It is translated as CASSFRQGPIYGYTF. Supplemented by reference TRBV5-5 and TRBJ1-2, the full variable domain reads DAGVTQSPTHLIKTRGQQVTLRCSPISGHKSVSWYQQVLGQGPQFIFQYYEKEERGRGNFPDRFSARQFPNYSSELNVNALLLGDSALYLCASSFRQGPIYGYTFGSGTRLTVV.

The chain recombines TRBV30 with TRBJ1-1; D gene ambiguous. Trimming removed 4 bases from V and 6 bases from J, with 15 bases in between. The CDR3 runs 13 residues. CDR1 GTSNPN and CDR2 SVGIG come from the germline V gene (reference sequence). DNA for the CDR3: TGTGCCTGGAAGGCGGAGTTTGACGCTGAAGCTTTCTTT. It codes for CAWKAEFDAEAFF.

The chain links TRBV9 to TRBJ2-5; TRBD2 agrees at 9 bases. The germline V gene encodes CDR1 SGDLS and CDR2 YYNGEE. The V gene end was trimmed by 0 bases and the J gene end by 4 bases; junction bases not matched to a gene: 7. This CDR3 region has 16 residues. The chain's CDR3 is CASSVGIAGVGETQYF. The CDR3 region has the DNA TGTGCCAGCAGCGTAGGGATAGCGGGGGTCGGAGAGACCCAGTACTTC.

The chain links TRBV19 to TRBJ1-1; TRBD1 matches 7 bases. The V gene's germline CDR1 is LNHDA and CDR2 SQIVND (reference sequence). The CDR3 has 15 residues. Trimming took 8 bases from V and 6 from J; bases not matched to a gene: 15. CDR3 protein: CASDAGTDVSAEAFF. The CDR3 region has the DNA TGTGCCAGTGATGCCGGGACAGACGTCTCAGCTGAAGCTTTCTTT.

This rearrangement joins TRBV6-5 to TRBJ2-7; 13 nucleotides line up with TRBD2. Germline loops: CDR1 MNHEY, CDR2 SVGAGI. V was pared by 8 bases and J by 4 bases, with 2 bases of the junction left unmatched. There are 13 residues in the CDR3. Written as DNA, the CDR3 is TGTGCCAGCGGGACTAGCGGGAATTACGAGCAGTACTTC. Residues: CASGTSGNYEQYF.

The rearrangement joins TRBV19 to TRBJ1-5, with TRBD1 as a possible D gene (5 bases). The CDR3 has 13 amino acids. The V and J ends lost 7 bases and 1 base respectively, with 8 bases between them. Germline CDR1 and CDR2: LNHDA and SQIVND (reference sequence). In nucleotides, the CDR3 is TGTGCCAGTACGACAGAAAGCAATCAGCCCCAGCATTTT. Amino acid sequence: CASTTESNQPQHF.

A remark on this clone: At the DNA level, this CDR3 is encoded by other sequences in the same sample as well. CDR3 loop: CASSLTSSGTDTQYF. The CDR3 DNA sequence: TGTGCCAGCAGCTTAACGTCCTCGGGTACAGATACGCAGTATTTT. V usage is TRBV7-3 and J usage is TRBJ2-3; D not certain. CDR3 size: 15 residues. Trimming took off 0 bases at V and 3 bases at J, with 10 bases between the two ends. The germline CDR1 and CDR2 sequences are SGHTA and FQGTGA.

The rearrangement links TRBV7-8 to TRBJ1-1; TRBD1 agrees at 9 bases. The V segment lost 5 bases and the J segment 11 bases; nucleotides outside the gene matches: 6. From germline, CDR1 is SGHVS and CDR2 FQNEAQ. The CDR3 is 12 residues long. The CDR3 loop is CASSRGGQGAFF. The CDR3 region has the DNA TGTGCCAGCAGCAGGGGAGGACAGGGGGCTTTCTTT.